The 7 T cell receptor beta chains below come from one sample, sequenced in a study of vaccination effects on CD4 cells after COVID-19. These receptors' antigens are unknown. The culture ran for approximately 10 days before CD4+ T cells were isolated. Vaccine administered to participants consisted of two doses of either BNT162b2 or mRNA-1273. The data were produced by immunoSEQ multiplex PCR, yet TCRdb's version contains in-frame clones alone and is incomplete. The sample has 60,000 to 80,000 clones, roughly 81% seen once. The source was CD4+ T cells from PBMCs cultured without peptide, collected after COVID-19 vaccination. The receptors stem from a human donor who received a COVID-19 vaccine.

This chain links TRBV18 with TRBJ2-5; D is ambiguous. The CDR3 spans 12 residues. CDR1 is KGHSH, CDR2 LQKENI, per germline. The V end was cut by 6 bases, the J end by 5 bases, with 10 bases between. DNA of the CDR3: TGTGCCAGCTCCCCAAGGCCGGAGACCCAGTACTTC. Protein sequence: CASSPRPETQYF.

This clone has only a few counts. The V gene is TRBV7-8, the J gene TRBJ1-5; 7 nucleotides agree with TRBD1. Looked up from germline, CDR1 is SGHVS and CDR2 is FQNEAQ. This CDR3 has 13 residues. Germline trimming cut 4 bases from V and 4 bases from J; bases unmatched to any gene: 1. The DNA of the CDR3 is TGTGCCAGCAGCTACAGGGGTAATCAGCCCCAGCATTTT. This encodes CASSYRGNQPQHF.

The chain has TRBV24-1 and TRBJ1-1; 7 bases agree with TRBD1. With V trimmed by 3 bases and J by 6 bases, 18 bases remained unmatched. Germline V gene lookup returns CDR1 KGHDR and CDR2 SFDVKD. The CDR3 runs 18 residues. The CDR3 loop is CATSDPNRGGPGMAEAFF. The CDR3 DNA is TGTGCCACCAGTGATCCGAACAGGGGAGGCCCAGGGATGGCTGAAGCTTTCTTT.

The chain's CDR3 is CASSYSNRGNTEAFF. As DNA, the CDR3 is TGTGCCAGCAGTTACTCGAACAGGGGCAACACTGAAGCTTTCTTT. The chain has TRBV6-5 and TRBJ1-1; 7 positions agree with TRBD1. The J segment lost 2 bases and the V segment lost 0 bases, leaving 3 bases of the junction unmatched. The CDR3 is 15 residues long. Germline CDR1 reads MNHEY; CDR2 reads SVGAGI.

This clone came up once. The chain links TRBV6-1 to TRBJ1-1, with D possibly being TRBD1 (6 bases). Germline V gives CDR1 MNHNS, CDR2 SASEGT. CDR3 size: 15 residues. V was cut by 3 bases and J by 1 base, with 12 bases left in between. The CDR3 region is CASSDRGMGNTEAFF. Written as DNA, the CDR3 is TGTGCCAGCAGTGATAGGGGGATGGGGAACACTGAAGCTTTCTTT.

This clone turned up a few times. CDR3 bases: TGTGCCAGCAGCTTAGAGGGCCAGGTCGGGCCCCAGCATTTT. Translation gives CASSLEGQVGPQHF. The rearrangement joins TRBV7-2 to TRBJ1-5; D is uncertain. Germline loops: CDR1 SGHTA, CDR2 FQGNSA. This CDR3 is 14 amino acids long. V lost 1 base, J lost 9 bases, and 13 bases lay in between.

V gene TRBV10-3 combines with J gene TRBJ1-6, with TRBD1 matching over 7 bases. J gave up 9 bases and V 2 bases, and 13 bases lay outside the gene matches. CDR1 is ENHRY, CDR2 SYGVKD, per germline. The CDR3 contains 17 residues. The CDR3 protein is CAISEEGAQSGGSPLHF. Here the CDR3 DNA reads TGTGCCATCAGTGAGGAGGGGGCACAGTCGGGTGGTTCACCCCTCCACTTT.